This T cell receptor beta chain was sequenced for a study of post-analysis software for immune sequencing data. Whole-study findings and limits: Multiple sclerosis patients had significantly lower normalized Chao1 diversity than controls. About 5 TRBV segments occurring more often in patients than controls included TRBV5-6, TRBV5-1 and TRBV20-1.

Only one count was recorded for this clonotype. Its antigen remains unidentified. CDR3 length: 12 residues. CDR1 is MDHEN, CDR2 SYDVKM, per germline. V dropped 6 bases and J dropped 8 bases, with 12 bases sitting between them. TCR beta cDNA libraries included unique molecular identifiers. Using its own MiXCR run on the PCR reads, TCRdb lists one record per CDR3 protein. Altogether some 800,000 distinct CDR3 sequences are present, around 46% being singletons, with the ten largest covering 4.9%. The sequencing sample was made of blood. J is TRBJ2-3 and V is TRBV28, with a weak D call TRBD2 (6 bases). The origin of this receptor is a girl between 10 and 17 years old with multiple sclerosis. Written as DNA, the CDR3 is TGTGCCAGCAGGACGACTAGTAGTACGCAGTATTTT. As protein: CASRTTSSTQYF. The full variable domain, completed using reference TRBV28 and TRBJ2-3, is DVKVTQSSRYLVKRTGEKVFLECVQDMDHENMFWYRQDPGLGLRLIYFSYDVKMKEKGDIPEGYSVSREKKERFSLILESASTNQTSMYLCASRTTSSTQYFGPGTRLTVL.